What follows are 5 T cell receptor beta chains derived from one specimen sequenced in a study of early T cells in non-severe SARS-CoV-2 infection. TCRdb reprocessed the 5' RACE reads via MiXCR and lists one record per CDR3 protein. The repertoire has more than 70,000 distinct CDR3 sequences, around 13% of them found once; the top ten carry roughly an eighth. Sequencing input: whole blood. These receptors came from an adult who was a healthcare worker with PCR-confirmed SARS-CoV-2 infection or an uninfected control (not recorded which).

This clonotype was counted only a few times. An end of the junction differs from the germline gene, which may be a read error. The chain has TRBV4-1 and TRBJ2-7; D not resolved. This CDR3 has 13 residues. Germline V CDR1 and CDR2: MGHRA, YSYEKL. CDR3 nucleotides: TGCGCCAGCAGCCCGGACCCCGCCTACGAGCAGTGCTTC. It codes for CASSPDPAYEQCF.

The sample holds a few counts of this clonotype. This chain connects TRBV7-9 to TRBJ1-2; D is unclear. V was pared by 3 bases and J by 4 bases, with 6 bases between. In germline, CDR1 is SEHNR, CDR2 FQNEAQ (reference sequence). There are 12 residues in the CDR3. The CDR3: CASSFLAYGYTF. For the CDR3, the DNA is TGTGCCAGCAGCTTTTTGGCCTATGGCTACACCTTC.

This clonotype was found a few times. This rearrangement joins TRBV5-1 to TRBJ1-6; no definite D call. The germline CDR1 and CDR2 sequences are SGHRS and YFSETQ. The CDR3 runs to 15 residues. V was pared by 3 bases and J by 12 bases, with 19 bases between. The DNA for the CDR3 is TGCGCCAGCAGCTCAACCGGGTCTCGATCGGGACCCCTCCACTTT. It codes for CASSSTGSRSGPLHF. The full variable domain, in which reference TRBV5-1 and TRBJ1-6 provide the parts outside the CDR3, is KAGVTQTPRYLIKTRGQQVTLSCSPISGHRSVSWYQQTPGQGLQFLFEYFSETQRNKGNFPGRFSGRQFSNSRSEMNVSTLELGDSALYLCASSSTGSRSGPLHFGNGTRLTVT.

The sample holds many counts of this clonotype. V usage is TRBV29-1 and J usage is TRBJ2-6; D uncertain. The length of the CDR3 is 14 residues. Trimming removed 7 bases from V and 3 bases from J, with 13 bases in between. Germline values: CDR1 SQVTM, CDR2 ANQGSEA. Here the CDR3 reads CSAQTGYGANVLTF. Here the CDR3 DNA reads TGCAGCGCCCAAACGGGTTATGGGGCCAACGTCCTGACTTTC.

There are a few counts of this clonotype. The rearrangement joins TRBV18 to TRBJ1-1, with unresolved D. The CDR3 contains 12 residues. CDR1 and CDR2 (germline): KGHSH, LQKENI. The V end was cut by 4 bases, the J end by 4 bases, with 7 bases between. CDR3 protein: CASSQGFTEAFF. The CDR3 bases are TGTGCCAGCTCACAGGGTTTCACTGAAGCTTTCTTT. Full variable domain (missing parts from reference TRBV18 and TRBJ1-1): NAGVMQNPRHLVRRRGQEARLRCSPMKGHSHVYWYRQLPEEGLKFMVYLQKENIIDESGMPKERFSAEFPKEGPSILRIQQVVRGDSAAYFCASSQGFTEAFFGQGTRLTVV.